Listed below are T cell receptor beta chains from one sample, sequenced in a study of Tregs in tolerant kidney transplant recipients. The table came from immunoSEQ multiplex PCR; TCRdb's copy has only in-frame clones and leaves some out. The sample holds about 240,000 clones, roughly four fifths seen once. The sequencing input was CD4+ T cells from blood. The receptors were sampled from a human donor in good health. The CDR3 runs from the conserved cysteine through the conserved F or W. Each record gives: clone size, D gene, V gene, J gene, CDR3 DNA, CDR3 protein. A D gene is named only where the DNA matches it firmly. Expanded clones get a size class; other rows say once, few or many, or leave the size out.

size: once; D: .; V: TRBV29-1; J: TRBJ2-4; DNA: TGCAGCGGCATGGGGGGCCAAAACATTCAGTACTTC; CDR3: CSGMGGQNIQYF
size: once; D: .; V: TRBV21-1; J: TRBJ1-5; DNA: TGTGCCAGCAGCAAAGGAGGCAGGGTGTGGAGCAATCAGCCCCAGCATTTT; CDR3: CASSKGGRVWSNQPQHF
size: .; D: TRBD1; V: TRBV18; J: TRBJ1-2; DNA: TGTGCCAGCTCACCACGGGGACAGGGGTATGGCTACACCTTC; CDR3: CASSPRGQGYGYTF
size: .; D: .; V: TRBV27; J: TRBJ1-2; DNA: TGTGCCAGCAGTTCGCAGGGTAGCGGCTACACCTTC; CDR3: CASSSQGSGYTF
size: .; D: TRBD2; V: TRBV7-8; J: TRBJ2-7; DNA: TGTGCCAGCAGCTTGGCTACTAGCGGGGGATCCTACGAGCAGTACTTC; CDR3: CASSLATSGGSYEQYF
size: .; D: .; V: TRBV5-1; J: TRBJ2-2; DNA: TGCGCCAGCAGCTTGAGAGGGGCACGCGGCACCGGGGAGCTGTTTTTT; CDR3: CASSLRGARGTGELFF
size: .; D: .; V: TRBV28; J: TRBJ2-7; DNA: TGTGCCAGCAGTTTCGCCAGGGGTCGATACGAGCAGTACTTC; CDR3: CASSFARGRYEQYF
size: .; D: TRBD2; V: TRBV7-7; J: TRBJ2-1; DNA: TGTGCTAGCAGCTTGAGCGGGGGGGCTTACAATGAGCAGTTCTTC; CDR3: CASSLSGGAYNEQFF
size: .; D: .; V: TRBV23-1; J: TRBJ2-5; DNA: TGCGCCAGCAGTCAAAGAGGGCCCCAAGAGACCCAGTACTTC; CDR3: CASSQRGPQETQYF
size: once; D: TRBD1; V: TRBV18; J: TRBJ1-2; DNA: TGTGCCAGCTCACCACTCGAGACAGGGGGAGGCGGCTACACCTTC; CDR3: CASSPLETGGGGYTF
size: .; D: .; V: TRBV5-1; J: TRBJ2-7; DNA: TGCGCCAGCAGCTTGGGGGCAGCTAGCTACGAGCAGTACTTC; CDR3: CASSLGAASYEQYF
size: .; D: .; V: TRBV30; J: TRBJ2-1; DNA: TGTGCCTGGGCAGCCCTCTACAATGAGCAGTTCTTC; CDR3: CAWAALYNEQFF
size: few; D: TRBD1; V: TRBV5-1; J: TRBJ2-2; DNA: TGCGCCAGCAGCTCCAGGGGGCTCGACACCGGGGAGCTGTTTTTT; CDR3: CASSSRGLDTGELFF
size: few; D: TRBD1; V: TRBV15; J: TRBJ1-5; DNA: TGTGCCACCAGACCTGGACAGGCCAATCAGCCCCAGCATTTT; CDR3: CATRPGQANQPQHF
size: .; D: .; V: TRBV11-2; J: TRBJ2-7; DNA: TGTGCCAGCAGCTCGGGGACCCTTGAGCAGTACTTC; CDR3: CASSSGTLEQYF
size: .; D: TRBD2; V: TRBV6-1; J: TRBJ2-2; DNA: TGTGCCAGCAGTGAGCTAGCGGTTGTACGCACCGGGGAGCTGTTTTTT; CDR3: CASSELAVVRTGELFF
size: .; D: .; V: TRBV6-6; J: TRBJ2-3; DNA: TGTGCCAGCAGTTACTCGGACAGAGAGACCACAGATACGCAGTATTTT; CDR3: CASSYSDRETTDTQYF
size: .; D: .; V: TRBV5-1; J: TRBJ1-1; DNA: TGCGCCAGCAGGGCTCGGGACTCTCTTGGGACTGAAGCTTTCTTT; CDR3: CASRARDSLGTEAFF
size: .; D: TRBD1; V: TRBV30; J: TRBJ1-1; DNA: TGTGCCGCTAACCGGGACAGGGGGAACACTGAAGCTTTCTTT; CDR3: CAANRDRGNTEAFF
size: once; D: .; V: TRBV13; J: TRBJ2-1; DNA: TGTGCCAGCACCTTGTGGGGGAATGAGCAGTTCTTC; CDR3: CASTLWGNEQFF
size: few; D: TRBD2; V: TRBV7-2; J: TRBJ2-4; DNA: TGTGCCAGCAGCTTACCCCAGCGGGGGGGCAACATTCAGTACTTC; CDR3: CASSLPQRGGNIQYF
size: .; D: .; V: TRBV4-2; J: TRBJ2-5; DNA: TGTGCCAGCAGCCACCAGGGGCAAATTGAGACCCAGTACTTC; CDR3: CASSHQGQIETQYF
size: .; D: .; V: TRBV18; J: TRBJ2-2; DNA: TGTGCCAGCTCACCACCGTTGTTTGCAGGGACCGGGGAGCTGTTTTTT; CDR3: CASSPPLFAGTGELFF
size: .; D: .; V: TRBV4-1; J: TRBJ2-7; DNA: TGCGCCAGCAGCCGTATGATTGGACAGCCCTACGAGCAGTACTTC; CDR3: CASSRMIGQPYEQYF
size: .; D: .; V: TRBV5-1; J: TRBJ2-7; DNA: TGCGCCAGCAGCTTGGGGATGACAACACCGGGTGAGCAGTACTTC; CDR3: CASSLGMTTPGEQYF
size: once; D: TRBD2; V: TRBV4-1; J: TRBJ2-1; DNA: TGCGCCAGCAGCCACATAGCGGGTGCCGGCTCCTACAATGAGCAGTTCTTC; CDR3: CASSHIAGAGSYNEQFF
size: .; D: TRBD1; V: TRBV18; J: TRBJ1-4; DNA: TGTGCCAGCTCACCAGACAGGGTTGCAACTAATGAAAAACTGTTTTTT; CDR3: CASSPDRVATNEKLFF
size: .; D: TRBD1; V: TRBV6-5; J: TRBJ1-2; DNA: TGTGCCAGCAGTTACTCGGGACAGGGAATCGGCTACACCTTC; CDR3: CASSYSGQGIGYTF
size: few; D: TRBD1; V: TRBV4-1; J: TRBJ1-2; DNA: TGCGCCAGCAGCCCCCCCCCGGACAGGAATGGCTACACCTTC; CDR3: CASSPPPDRNGYTF
size: .; D: .; V: TRBV11-2; J: TRBJ2-7; DNA: TGTGCCAGCAGCTACCTAGCGCCTGCCTACGAGCAGTACTTC; CDR3: CASSYLAPAYEQYF
size: few; D: .; V: TRBV6-1; J: TRBJ2-5; DNA: TGTGCCAGCAGTGCTCTAGGGGTAGGGACCCAGTACTTC; CDR3: CASSALGVGTQYF
size: few; D: .; V: TRBV6-1; J: TRBJ2-7; DNA: TGTGCCAGCAGAGAGACAGGCCCCTACGAGCAGTACTTC; CDR3: CASRETGPYEQYF
size: .; D: TRBD2; V: TRBV11-2; J: TRBJ2-5; DNA: TGTGCCAGCAGCCCCCCGGGAGGAGAGACCCAGTACTTC; CDR3: CASSPPGGETQYF
size: .; D: TRBD1; V: TRBV5-4; J: TRBJ2-2; DNA: TGTGCCAGCAGCAGTACAGGGGGCGGCGGGGAGCTGTTTTTT; CDR3: CASSSTGGGGELFF
size: .; D: .; V: TRBV18; J: TRBJ2-3; DNA: TGTGCCAGCTCACCACTAGCGGCAGCAGCCCCGGGGATAGATACGCAGTATTTT; CDR3: CASSPLAAAAPGIDTQYF
size: .; D: .; V: TRBV6-5; J: TRBJ2-5; DNA: TGTGCCAGCAGTTACGGGGGCACAGGGAACCAAGAGACCCAGTACTTC; CDR3: CASSYGGTGNQETQYF
size: few; D: .; V: TRBV7-6; J: TRBJ1-2; DNA: TGTGCCAGCAGCTTACCCCTAACGGTCCGATTGGGACTTAACTATGGCTACACCTTC; CDR3: CASSLPLTVRLGLNYGYTF
size: .; D: TRBD1; V: TRBV2; J: TRBJ1-4; DNA: TGTGCCAGCAGCCGAAGACAGGGTGAATGGGTGTTTTTT; CDR3: CASSRRQGEWVFF
size: .; D: .; V: TRBV2; J: TRBJ2-3; DNA: TGTGCCAGCAGTGAGGGCGGGACTAGCACAGATACGCAGTATTTT; CDR3: CASSEGGTSTDTQYF
size: .; D: .; V: TRBV6-1; J: TRBJ1-1; DNA: TGTGCCGGGGGCATAAGTTACACTGAAGCTTTCTTT; CDR3: CAGGISYTEAFF
size: .; D: TRBD1; V: TRBV9; J: TRBJ2-2; DNA: TGTGCCAGCAGCGTAAGGACAGGCACCGGGGAGCTGTTTTTT; CDR3: CASSVRTGTGELFF
size: .; D: .; V: TRBV10-1; J: TRBJ1-1; DNA: TGCGCCAGCAGTGTCACACTGAACACTGAAGCTTTCTTT; CDR3: CASSVTLNTEAFF
size: .; D: .; V: TRBV30; J: TRBJ1-4; DNA: TGTGCCTGGAGTGTACTCGTCCTGTACGTCACTAATGAAAAACTGTTTTTT; CDR3: CAWSVLVLYVTNEKLFF
size: .; D: .; V: TRBV7-2; J: TRBJ1-5; DNA: TGTGCCAGCAGCTTAGTGTTTTCGGAGCCCCAGCATTTT; CDR3: CASSLVFSEPQHF
size: .; D: TRBD2; V: TRBV18; J: TRBJ2-7; DNA: TGTGCCAGCTCATGGACTAGCGGACATACCTACGAGCAGTACTTC; CDR3: CASSWTSGHTYEQYF
size: .; D: .; V: TRBV19; J: TRBJ1-6; DNA: TGTGCCAGTAGTTTCCCACCGCCTTGGGGTTCACCCCTCCACTTT; CDR3: CASSFPPPWGSPLHF
size: .; D: .; V: TRBV10-1; J: TRBJ2-7; DNA: TGCGCCAGCAGTGAGAAGGGACTGTCAAGGTACGAGCAGTACTTC; CDR3: CASSEKGLSRYEQYF
size: once; D: .; V: TRBV6-6; J: TRBJ1-2; DNA: TGTGCCAGCAGTTACTACAGGGAGTATGGCTACACCTTC; CDR3: CASSYYREYGYTF
size: .; D: .; V: TRBV5-4; J: TRBJ1-5; DNA: TGTGCCAGCAGTCCCTTGGGTGGCAGACCTATTAGCAATCAGCCCCAGCATTTT; CDR3: CASSPLGGRPISNQPQHF
size: .; D: .; V: TRBV10-3; J: TRBJ2-2; DNA: TGTGCCATCAGTGAGTCGTTATGGACAGCGAACACCGGGGAGCTGTTTTTT; CDR3: CAISESLWTANTGELFF